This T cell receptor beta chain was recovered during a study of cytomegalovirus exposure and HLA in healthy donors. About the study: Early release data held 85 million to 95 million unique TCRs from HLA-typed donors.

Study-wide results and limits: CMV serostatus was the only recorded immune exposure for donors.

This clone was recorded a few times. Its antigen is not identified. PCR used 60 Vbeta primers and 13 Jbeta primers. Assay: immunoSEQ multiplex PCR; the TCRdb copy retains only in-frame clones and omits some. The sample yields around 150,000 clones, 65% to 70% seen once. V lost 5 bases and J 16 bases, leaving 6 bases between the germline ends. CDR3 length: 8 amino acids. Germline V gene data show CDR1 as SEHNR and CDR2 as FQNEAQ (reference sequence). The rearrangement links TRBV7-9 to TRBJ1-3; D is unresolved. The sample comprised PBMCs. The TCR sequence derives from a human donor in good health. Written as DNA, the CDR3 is TGTGCCAGCAGCCCCTCGTATTTT. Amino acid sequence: CASSPSYF.